This T cell receptor beta chain comes out of a study of CD8 T cells in ankylosing spondylitis. Germline V gene data show CDR1 as PRHDT and CDR2 as FYEKMQ (reference sequence). The V gene lost 1 base and the J gene lost 5 bases, with 8 bases spanning the gap. The CDR3 runs to 13 residues. Whole-study results and caveats: Ankylosing spondylitis blood appeared to carry a characteristic TCR beta motif of eight or nine highly homologous variants.

This clonotype was seen a few times. Antigen specificity is unknown. Each CDR3 protein is one row after TCRdb ran MiXCR on the 5' RACE reads. Of around 440,000 distinct CDR3 sequences in the sample, 17% were seen once. The chain recombines TRBV13 with TRBJ1-1, with no clear D. Sequenced input: blood, either unsorted or a sorted T cell fraction (not recorded which). The TCR originated in a male donor with ankylosing spondylitis. This CDR3 reads CASSLDAGTEAFF. CDR3 DNA: TGTGCCAGCAGCTTAGATGCGGGGACTGAAGCTTTCTTT.